This entry lists 7 T cell receptor beta chains sequenced from one sample in a study of blood T cell repertoires in COVID-19. Profiling relied on immunoSEQ multiplex PCR, and the TCRdb table lists in-frame clones only, not all of them. This table holds about 250,000 clones, approximately 90% found once. The material sequenced was PBMCs or T cells enriched from blood (not recorded which). The receptor set was obtained from a woman in her 30s with acute COVID-19.

The CDR3 is CASSHGQGNIQYF. The CDR3 nucleotides are TGTGCCAGCAGCCATGGACAGGGAAACATTCAGTACTTC. The V and J genes are TRBV5-6 and TRBJ2-4; 8 nucleotides line up with TRBD1. The CDR3 covers 13 residues. CDR1 and CDR2 from the germline V gene are SGHDT and YYEEEE. Trimming removed 4 bases from V and 6 bases from J; junction bases left unmatched: 3. Drawing the rest from reference TRBV5-6 and TRBJ2-4, the complete variable domain is DAGVTQSPTHLIKTRGQQVTLRCSPKSGHDTVSWYQQALGQGPQFIFQYYEEEERQRGNFPDRFSGHQFPNYSSELNVNALLLGDSALYLCASSHGQGNIQYFGAGTRLSVL.

This sequence joins TRBV7-2 and TRBJ2-3, with D perhaps TRBD2 (7 bases). The V gene's germline CDR1 is SGHTA and CDR2 FQGNSA. Trimming stripped 8 bases from V and 2 bases from J, with 17 bases between. CDR3 length: 15 residues. CDR3 bases: TGTGCCAGCTCAAGGGGCGGGGGCTACACAGATACGCAGTATTTT. As protein: CASSRGGGYTDTQYF.

The rearrangement links TRBV10-3 to TRBJ2-6; D possibly corresponds to TRBD1 (6 bases). Germline loops: CDR1 ENHRY, CDR2 SYGVKD. V was cut by 4 bases and J by 0 bases, with 13 bases left in between. This CDR3 comprises 17 residues. The CDR3 loop is CAISGQEPYSGANVLTF. In DNA, the CDR3 is TGTGCCATCAGTGGACAGGAACCCTACTCTGGGGCCAACGTCCTGACTTTC.

The chain is built from TRBV7-2 and TRBJ1-1, with D uncertain. V was clipped by 1 base and J by 4 bases, with 13 bases between them. CDR3 length: 15 amino acids. CDR1 SGHTA and CDR2 FQGNSA come from the germline V gene. CDR3 protein: CASSLESNPGTEAFF. CDR3 bases: TGTGCCAGCAGCTTAGAGTCTAATCCAGGCACTGAAGCTTTCTTT.

The V gene is TRBV5-4, the J gene TRBJ1-1; weak D call: TRBD1 (6 bases). The CDR3 has 17 residues. V gave up 2 bases and J gave up 0 bases, with 17 bases separating them. Germline CDR1 is SGHNT and CDR2 is YYREEE (reference sequence). In DNA form, the CDR3 reads TGTGCCAGCAGCTTTGGATTGACAGGACTCTTGAACACTGAAGCTTTCTTT. Encoded protein: CASSFGLTGLLNTEAFF.

This chain links TRBV2 with TRBJ1-1, with D hard to call. V lost 5 bases to trimming and J lost 4 bases, with 14 bases between them. This CDR3 contains 14 residues. Germline-derived CDR1 and CDR2 are SNHLY and FYNNEI. The CDR3 loop is CASSRMSGFTEAFF. The DNA for the CDR3 is TGTGCCAGCAGTCGGATGTCGGGGTTCACTGAAGCTTTCTTT.

The V call is TRBV14, the J call TRBJ1-2; D possibly corresponds to TRBD1 (5 bases). Between the trimmed V and J ends, which lost 4 bases and 8 bases, there was a span of 17 bases. Germline V gene data show CDR1 as SGHDN and CDR2 as FVKESK. CDR3 size: 14 residues. The CDR3 coding sequence is TGTGCCAGCAGCCCGGTAGGGGCGAAGAGAGGCTACACCTTC. Amino acids: CASSPVGAKRGYTF.